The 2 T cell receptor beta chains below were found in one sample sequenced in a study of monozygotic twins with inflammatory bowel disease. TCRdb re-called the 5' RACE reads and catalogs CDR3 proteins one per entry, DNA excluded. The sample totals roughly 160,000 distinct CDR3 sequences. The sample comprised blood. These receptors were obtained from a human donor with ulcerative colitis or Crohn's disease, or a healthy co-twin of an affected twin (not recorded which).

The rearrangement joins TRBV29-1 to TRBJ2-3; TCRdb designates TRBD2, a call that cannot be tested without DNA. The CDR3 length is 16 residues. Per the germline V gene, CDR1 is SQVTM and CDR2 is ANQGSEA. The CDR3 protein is CSVEDRLAGVTDTQYF.

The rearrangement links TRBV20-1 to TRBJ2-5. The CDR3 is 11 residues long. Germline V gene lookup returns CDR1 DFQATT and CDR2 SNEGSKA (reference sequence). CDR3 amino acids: CSARDQETQYF.